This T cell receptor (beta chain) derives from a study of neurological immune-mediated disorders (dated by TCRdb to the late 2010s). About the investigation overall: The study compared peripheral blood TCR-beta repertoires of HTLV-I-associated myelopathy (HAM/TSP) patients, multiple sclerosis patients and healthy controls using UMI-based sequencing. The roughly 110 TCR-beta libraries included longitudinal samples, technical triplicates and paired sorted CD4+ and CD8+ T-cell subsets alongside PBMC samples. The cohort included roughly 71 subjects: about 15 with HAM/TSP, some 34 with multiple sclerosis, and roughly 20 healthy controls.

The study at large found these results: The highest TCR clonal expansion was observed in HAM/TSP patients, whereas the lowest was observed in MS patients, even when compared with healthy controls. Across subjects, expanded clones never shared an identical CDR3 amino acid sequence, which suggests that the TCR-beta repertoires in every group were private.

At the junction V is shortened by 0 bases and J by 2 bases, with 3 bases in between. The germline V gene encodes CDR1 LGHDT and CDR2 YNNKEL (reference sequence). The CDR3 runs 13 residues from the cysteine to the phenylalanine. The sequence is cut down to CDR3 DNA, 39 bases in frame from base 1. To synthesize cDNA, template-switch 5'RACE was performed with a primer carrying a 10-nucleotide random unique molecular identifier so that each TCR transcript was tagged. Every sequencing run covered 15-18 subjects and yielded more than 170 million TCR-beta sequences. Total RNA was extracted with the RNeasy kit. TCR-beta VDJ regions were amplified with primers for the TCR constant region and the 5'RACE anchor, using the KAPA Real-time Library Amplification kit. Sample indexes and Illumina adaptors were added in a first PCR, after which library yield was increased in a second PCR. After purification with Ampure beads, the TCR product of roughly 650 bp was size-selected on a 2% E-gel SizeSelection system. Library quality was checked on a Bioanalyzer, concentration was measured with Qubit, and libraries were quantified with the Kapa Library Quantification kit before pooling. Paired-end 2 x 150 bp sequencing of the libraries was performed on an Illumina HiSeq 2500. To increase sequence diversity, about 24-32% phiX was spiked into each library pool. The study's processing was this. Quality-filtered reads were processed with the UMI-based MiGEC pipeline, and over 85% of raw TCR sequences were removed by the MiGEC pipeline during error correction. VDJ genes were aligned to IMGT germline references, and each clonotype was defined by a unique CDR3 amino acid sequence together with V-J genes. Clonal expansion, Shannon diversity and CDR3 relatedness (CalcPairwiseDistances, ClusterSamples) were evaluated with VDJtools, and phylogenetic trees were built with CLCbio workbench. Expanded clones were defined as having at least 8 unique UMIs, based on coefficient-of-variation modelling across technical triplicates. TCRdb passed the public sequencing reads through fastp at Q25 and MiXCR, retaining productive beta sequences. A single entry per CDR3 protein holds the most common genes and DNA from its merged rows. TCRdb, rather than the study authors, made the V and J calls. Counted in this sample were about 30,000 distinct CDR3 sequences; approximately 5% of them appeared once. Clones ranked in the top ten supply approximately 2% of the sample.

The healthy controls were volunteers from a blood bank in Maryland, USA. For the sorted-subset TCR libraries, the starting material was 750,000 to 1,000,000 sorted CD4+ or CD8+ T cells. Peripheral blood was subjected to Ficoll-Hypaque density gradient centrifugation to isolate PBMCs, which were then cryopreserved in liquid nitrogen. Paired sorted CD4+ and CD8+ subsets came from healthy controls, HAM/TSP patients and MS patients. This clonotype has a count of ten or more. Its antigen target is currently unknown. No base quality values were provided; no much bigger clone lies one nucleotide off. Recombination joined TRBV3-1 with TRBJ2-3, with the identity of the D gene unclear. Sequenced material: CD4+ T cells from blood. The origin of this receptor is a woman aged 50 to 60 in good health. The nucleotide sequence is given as TGTGCCAGCAGCCAAGATCTCACAGATACGCAGTATTTT. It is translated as CASSQDLTDTQYF.